This is a list of T cell receptor beta chains from one sample in a study of blood T cell repertoires in COVID-19. Assay used: immunoSEQ multiplex PCR; TCRdb lists only in-frame clones, some missing. The table includes about 400,000 clones, 70% to 90% detected once. Sequenced sample: PBMCs or T cells enriched from blood (not recorded which). These TCRs come from a woman aged 40 to 50 with acute COVID-19. Each CDR3 is given with its conserved first and last residue. The order of the fields is J gene, V gene, clone size, D gene, CDR3 protein, CDR3 DNA. D genes are given only for firm matches. Size is omitted from some rows. Given values are once, few, many or a class for expanded clones.

>TRBJ2-7|TRBV11-3|NA|TRBD1
CASSLQGESYEQYF
TGTGCCAGCAGCTTACAGGGGGAATCCTACGAGCAGTACTTC
>TRBJ2-5|TRBV19|NA|NA
CATSRDTQETQYF
TGTGCCACGTCCCGGGACACCCAAGAGACCCAGTACTTC
>TRBJ1-1|TRBV5-1|once|NA
CASSPQGQGAEAFF
TGCGCCAGCAGCCCCCAAGGGCAGGGCGCTGAAGCTTTCTTT
>TRBJ1-2|TRBV7-2|NA|NA
CASSLDTGTSYGYTF
TGTGCCAGCAGCTTAGATACAGGGACAAGCTATGGCTACACCTTC
>TRBJ1-2|TRBV5-6|few|NA
CASWGRDNYGYTF
TGTGCCAGCTGGGGGAGGGACAACTATGGCTACACCTTC
>TRBJ1-5|TRBV7-9|NA|NA
CASSSGQSNQPQHF
TGTGCCAGCAGCTCGGGACAAAGCAATCAGCCCCAGCATTTT
>TRBJ2-2|TRBV9|NA|TRBD2
CASSISSGTSGPNSPNTGELFF
TGTGCCAGCAGCATAAGTTCCGGGACTAGCGGGCCCAATTCACCGAACACCGGGGAGCTGTTTTTT
>TRBJ1-1|TRBV7-9|NA|NA
CASSWPYTEAFF
TGTGCCAGCAGCTGGCCGTACACTGAAGCTTTCTTT
>TRBJ1-2|TRBV14|NA|TRBD1
CASSHRTGEGYTF
TGTGCCAGCAGCCACAGGACAGGGGAAGGCTACACCTTC
>TRBJ2-2|TRBV18|few|NA
CASSPSGQPTGELFF
TGTGCCAGCTCACCCTCTGGACAGCCCACCGGGGAGCTGTTTTTT
>TRBJ2-2|TRBV19|NA|NA
CASSHWTENTGELFF
TGTGCCAGTAGTCACTGGACTGAGAACACCGGGGAGCTGTTTTTT
>TRBJ2-1|TRBV30|NA|NA
CAWSAVDEQFF
TGTGCCTGGAGTGCCGTCGATGAGCAGTTCTTC
>TRBJ1-2|TRBV5-1|few|TRBD1
CASSLDRDVSYGYTF
TGCGCCAGCAGCCTCGACAGGGACGTCAGCTATGGCTACACCTTC
>TRBJ1-6|TRBV23-1|NA|NA
CASSQKGKISPLHF
TGCGCCAGCAGTCAAAAGGGGAAGATTTCACCCCTCCACTTT
>TRBJ1-2|TRBV7-6|NA|TRBD1
CASSLGGQGYGYTF
TGTGCCAGCAGCTTGGGGGGACAGGGCTATGGCTACACCTTC
>TRBJ1-2|TRBV29-1|NA|TRBD1
CSVDPQGMEGYTF
TGCAGCGTTGACCCACAGGGGATGGAAGGCTACACCTTC
>TRBJ1-1|TRBV12-5|NA|TRBD1
CASGLIGTGGFIIELNTEAFF
TGTGCTAGTGGTTTAATTGGGACAGGGGGTTTTATTATAGAGCTGAACACTGAAGCTTTCTTT
>TRBJ1-5|TRBV4-1|NA|TRBD1
CASSQDRGTGNQPQHF
TGCGCCAGCAGCCAAGATAGGGGGACAGGCAATCAGCCCCAGCATTTT
>TRBJ1-2|TRBV7-8|NA|TRBD1
CASSLEWAGGNYGYTF
TGTGCCAGCAGCTTAGAGTGGGCAGGGGGCAACTATGGCTACACCTTC
>TRBJ2-5|TRBV4-2|once|NA
CASSQEGQPGLGETQYF
TGTGCCAGCAGCCAAGAGGGGCAGCCCGGGCTAGGGGAGACCCAGTACTTC
>TRBJ1-6|TRBV6-1|NA|NA
CASSEVVRVYSPLHF
TGTGCCAGCAGTGAAGTCGTCAGGGTCTATTCACCCCTCCACTTT
>TRBJ1-1|TRBV14|NA|NA
CASSPRVNGGTEAFF
TGTGCCAGCAGCCCCAGGGTTAATGGCGGCACTGAAGCTTTCTTT
>TRBJ1-1|TRBV11-2|NA|NA
CASSLGTKNTEAFF
TGTGCCAGCAGCTTAGGTACAAAGAACACTGAAGCTTTCTTT
>TRBJ1-2|TRBV19|NA|NA
CASSALGQNYGYTF
TGTGCCAGTAGTGCCTTAGGACAGAACTATGGCTACACCTTC
>TRBJ2-2|TRBV18|NA|TRBD2
CASSPRRERTGELFF
TGTGCCAGCTCACCACGGCGGGAGAGAACCGGGGAGCTGTTTTTT
>TRBJ1-1|TRBV30|once|NA
CAWSVGAGPWTEAFF
TGTGCCTGGAGTGTAGGGGCCGGTCCTTGGACTGAAGCTTTCTTT